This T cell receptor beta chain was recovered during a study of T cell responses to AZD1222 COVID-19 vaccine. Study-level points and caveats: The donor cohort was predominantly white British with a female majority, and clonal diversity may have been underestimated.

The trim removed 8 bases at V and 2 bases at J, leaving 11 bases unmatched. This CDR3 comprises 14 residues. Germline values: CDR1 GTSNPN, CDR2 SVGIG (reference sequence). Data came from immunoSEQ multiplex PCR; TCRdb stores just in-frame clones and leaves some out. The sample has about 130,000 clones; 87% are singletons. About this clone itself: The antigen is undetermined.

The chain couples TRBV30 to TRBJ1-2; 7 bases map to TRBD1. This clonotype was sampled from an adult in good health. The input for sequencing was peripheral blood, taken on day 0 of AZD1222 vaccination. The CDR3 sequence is CAASTGALNYGYTF. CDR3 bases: TGTGCCGCCAGTACAGGGGCGTTGAACTATGGCTACACCTTC.